This TCR beta chain was recovered during a study of cytomegalovirus exposure and HLA in healthy donors. 60 Vbeta and 13 Jbeta primers were used in PCR. Assay used: immunoSEQ multiplex PCR; TCRdb lists only in-frame clones, some missing. The sample contains 160,000 or so clones, about 72% of which appear only once. Points from the study as a whole: Cytomegalovirus association was listed for approximately 150 TCR beta chains.

For this clone: As yet, its antigen is unknown.

CDR3 length equals 14 residues. V lost 3 bases, J lost 0 bases, and 3 bases lay in between. Germline CDR1 reads MNHEY; CDR2 reads SMNVEV (reference sequence). The chain links TRBV27 to TRBJ1-6; D remains ambiguous. The receptor's source is a male donor in good health and CMV-seronegative. The sequencing input was PBMCs. The CDR3 region is CASSFSSYNSPLHF. DNA for the CDR3: TGTGCCAGCAGTTTCAGCTCCTATAATTCACCCCTCCACTTT.